The clone carrying this T cell receptor beta chain was found a few times. What it binds is unknown. The sample belongs to a study of response to subunit inactivated influenza vaccine. Study-wide results and limits: It was suggested by the authors that few new T cells are recruited by each seasonal influenza vaccination.

MiXCR was run by TCRdb on the RT-PCR reads, yielding one entry per CDR3 protein. The sample has more than 450,000 distinct CDR3 sequences; about an eighth are singletons. The sequences come from PBMCs from blood, collected on the day of vaccination. The receptor's source is a man in his forties or fifties who received an inactivated influenza vaccine.

The DNA of the CDR3 is TGTGCCAGCAGCCCCCCCCGGTTGGTAGCGGGGCGAGGTGTGAATGAGCAGTTCTTC. Its protein product is CASSPPRLVAGRGVNEQFF. V is TRBV9 and J is TRBJ2-1, with TRBD2 matching 8 bases. The length of the CDR3 is 19 residues. The germline gives CDR1 SGDLS, CDR2 YYNGEE. J lost 7 bases, V lost 4 bases, and 22 bases had no gene match.